This entry is about one T cell receptor beta chain. This sample was taken from a study of sequential checkpoint blockade in melanoma. On the study more broadly: Patients were randomized 1:1 to nivolumab-then-ipilimumab or ipilimumab-then-nivolumab first-line. Both treatment sequences were followed by maintenance nivolumab.

Treatment given: randomized to nivolumab then ipilimumab (arm A) or the reverse (arm B). Live CD3+CD8+ CD19− CD56− cells were sorted from PBMCs. Produced via immunoSEQ multiplex PCR; TCRdb's table is partial and in-frame only. Among fewer than 45,000 clones listed, roughly 88% were seen once. Germline V lookup: CDR1 SQVTM, CDR2 ANQGSEA. CDR3 length: 14 residues. V was shortened by 4 bases and J by 2 bases, with 12 bases between the two germline ends. The receptor comes from a human donor with melanoma. This rearrangement joins TRBV29-1 to TRBJ1-3, with D unresolved. The source material was CD8+ T cells sorted from blood (inferred from file names), sampled from a patient given nivolumab and ipilimumab in sequence. In DNA, the CDR3 is TGCAGCGTTGCCGGGGTTAACACTGGAAACACCATATATTTT. It codes for CSVAGVNTGNTIYF.